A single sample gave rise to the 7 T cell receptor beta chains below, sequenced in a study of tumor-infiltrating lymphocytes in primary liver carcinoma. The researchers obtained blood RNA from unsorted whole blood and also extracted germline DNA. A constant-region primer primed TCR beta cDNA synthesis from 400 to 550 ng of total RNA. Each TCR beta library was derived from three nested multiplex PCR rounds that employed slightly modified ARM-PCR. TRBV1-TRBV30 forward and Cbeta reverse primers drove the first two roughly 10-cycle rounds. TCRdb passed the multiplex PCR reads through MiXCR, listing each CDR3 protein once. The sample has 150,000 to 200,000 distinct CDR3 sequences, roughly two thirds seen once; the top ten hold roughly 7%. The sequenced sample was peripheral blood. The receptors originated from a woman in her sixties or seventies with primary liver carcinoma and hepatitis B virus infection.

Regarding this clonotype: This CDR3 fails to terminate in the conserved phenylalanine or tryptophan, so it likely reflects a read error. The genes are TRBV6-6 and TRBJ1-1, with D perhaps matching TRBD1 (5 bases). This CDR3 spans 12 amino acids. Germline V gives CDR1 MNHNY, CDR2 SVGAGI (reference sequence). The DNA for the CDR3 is TGTGCCAGCGCTTGGGGGAACAATGAAGCTTTCTTA. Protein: CASAWGNNEAFL.

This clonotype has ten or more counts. The chain's CDR3 is CSVETGGGYGYTF. CDR3 in DNA: TGCAGCGTTGAAACAGGAGGGGGATATGGCTACACCTTC. This chain connects TRBV29-1 to TRBJ1-2, with a tentative D call TRBD1 (6 bases). CDR3 size: 13 residues. Looked up from germline, CDR1 is SQVTM and CDR2 is ANQGSEA. Trimming pared 2 bases from V and 5 bases from J, leaving 12 bases between.

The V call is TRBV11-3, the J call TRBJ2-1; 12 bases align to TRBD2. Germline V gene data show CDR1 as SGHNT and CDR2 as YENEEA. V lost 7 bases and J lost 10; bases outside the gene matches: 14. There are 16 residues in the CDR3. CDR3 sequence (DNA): TGTGCCAGCAACTCGGAGCTAGCGGGAGGGCTACAAGAGCAGTTCTTC. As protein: CASNSELAGGLQEQFF.

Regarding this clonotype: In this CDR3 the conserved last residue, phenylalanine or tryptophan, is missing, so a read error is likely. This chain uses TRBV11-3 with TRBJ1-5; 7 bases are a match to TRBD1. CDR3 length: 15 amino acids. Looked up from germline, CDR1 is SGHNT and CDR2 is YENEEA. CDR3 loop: CASSPRQGSNQPQHY. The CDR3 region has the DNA TGTGCTAGCAGCCCGCGACAGGGTAGCAATCAGCCCCAGCATTAT.

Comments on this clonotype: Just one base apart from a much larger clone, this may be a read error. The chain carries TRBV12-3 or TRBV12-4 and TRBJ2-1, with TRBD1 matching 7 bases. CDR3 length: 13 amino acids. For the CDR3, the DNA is TGTGTCAGCAGTCAGGGGGCCTACAATGAGCAGTTCTTC. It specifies CVSSQGAYNEQFF.

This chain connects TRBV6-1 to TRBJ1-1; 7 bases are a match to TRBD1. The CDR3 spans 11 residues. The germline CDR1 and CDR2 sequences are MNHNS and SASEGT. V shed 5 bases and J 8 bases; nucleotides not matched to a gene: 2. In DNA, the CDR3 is TGTGCCAGCAGTTGGACAGGCGAAGCTTTCTTT. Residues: CASSWTGEAFF.

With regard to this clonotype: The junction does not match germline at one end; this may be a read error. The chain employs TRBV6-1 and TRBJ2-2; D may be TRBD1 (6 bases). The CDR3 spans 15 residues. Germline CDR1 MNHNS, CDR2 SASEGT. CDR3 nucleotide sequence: TGCGCCAGCAGTGGTCAGGGGTCGGACACCGGGGAGCTGTTTTTT. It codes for CASSGQGSDTGELFF.